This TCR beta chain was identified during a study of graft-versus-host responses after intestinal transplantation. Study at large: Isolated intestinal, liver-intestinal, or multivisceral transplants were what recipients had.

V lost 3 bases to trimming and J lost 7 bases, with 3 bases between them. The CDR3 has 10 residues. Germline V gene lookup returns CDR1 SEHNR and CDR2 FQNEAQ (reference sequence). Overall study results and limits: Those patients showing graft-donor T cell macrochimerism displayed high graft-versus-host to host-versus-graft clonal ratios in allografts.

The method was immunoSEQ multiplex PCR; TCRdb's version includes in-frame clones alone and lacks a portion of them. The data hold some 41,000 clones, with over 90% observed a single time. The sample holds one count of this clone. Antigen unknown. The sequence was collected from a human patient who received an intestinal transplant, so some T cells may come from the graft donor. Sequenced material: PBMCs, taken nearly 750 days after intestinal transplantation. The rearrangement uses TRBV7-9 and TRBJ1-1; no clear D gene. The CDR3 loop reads CASSLDEAFF. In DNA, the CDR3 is TGTGCCAGCAGCTTGGATGAAGCTTTCTTT.